The entry below describes one T cell receptor (beta chain). Its antigen is currently unknown. Here immunoSEQ multiplex PCR was the method, and the copy in TCRdb shows in-frame clones only, minus some. In the table there are about 36,000 clones, roughly 94% of which are singletons. This record belongs to a study of graft-versus-host responses after intestinal transplantation. Overall study context: All of the recipients had induction that used anti-thymocyte globulin, then tacrolimus and steroids for two to four years.

Whole-study results and caveats: Researchers found GvH clones in recipient marrow, and some showed up first in ileum or blood. Levels of circulating GvH clones at their peak were associated with early post-transplant HvG declines.

CDR3 length: 14 residues. CDR1 MGHRA and CDR2 YSYEKL come from the germline V gene. Trimming left V 3 bases short and J 8 bases short, with 11 bases between. Here the sequenced sample was unstimulated CD4+ T cells sorted from spleen or lymph node cells, taken before transplant. The clonotype comes from a human donor who was the organ donor for an intestinal transplant. The genes are TRBV4-1 and TRBJ1-6, with D perhaps TRBD1 (6 bases). CDR3 region: CASSQGARDSPLHF. In DNA, the CDR3 is TGCGCCAGCAGCCAGGGGGCCAGGGATTCACCCCTCCACTTT.